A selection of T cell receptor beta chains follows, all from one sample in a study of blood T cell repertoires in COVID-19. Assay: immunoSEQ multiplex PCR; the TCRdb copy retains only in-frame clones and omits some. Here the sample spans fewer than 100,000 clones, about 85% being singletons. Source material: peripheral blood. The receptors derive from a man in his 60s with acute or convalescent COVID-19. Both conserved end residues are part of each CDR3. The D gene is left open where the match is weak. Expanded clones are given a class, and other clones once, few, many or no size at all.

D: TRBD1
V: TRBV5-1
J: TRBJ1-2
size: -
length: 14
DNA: TGCGCCAGCAGCCTACACCGACAGGGCGGGGGCTACACCTTC
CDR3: CASSLHRQGGGYTF

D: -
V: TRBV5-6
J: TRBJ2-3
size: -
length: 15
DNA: TGTGCCAGCAGCTTGCTTAGCTTTGGCACAGATACGCAGTATTTT
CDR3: CASSLLSFGTDTQYF

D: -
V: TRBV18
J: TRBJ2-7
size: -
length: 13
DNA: TGTGCCAGCACGACAGGAAGCTCCTACGAGCAGTACTTC
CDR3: CASTTGSSYEQYF

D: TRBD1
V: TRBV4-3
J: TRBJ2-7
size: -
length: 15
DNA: TGCGCCAGCAGCCAAGAGGACAGGGATTGGCGCGAGCAGTACTTC
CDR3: CASSQEDRDWREQYF

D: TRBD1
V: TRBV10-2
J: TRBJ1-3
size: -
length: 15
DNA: TGCGCCAGCAGGGGGACAGGGGGCCCTGGAAACACCATATATTTT
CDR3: CASRGTGGPGNTIYF

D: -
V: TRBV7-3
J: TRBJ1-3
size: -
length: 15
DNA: TGTGCCAGCAGCTTAACCGGGGGCTCTGGAAACACCATATATTTT
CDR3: CASSLTGGSGNTIYF

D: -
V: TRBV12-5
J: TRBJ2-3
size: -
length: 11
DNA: TGTGCTAGTGGGCAGGGGGATACGCAGTATTTT
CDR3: CASGQGDTQYF

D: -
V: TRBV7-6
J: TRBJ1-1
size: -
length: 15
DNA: TGTGCCAGCAGCTTAGATGATGGGGGGGACACTGAAGCTTTCTTT
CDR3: CASSLDDGGDTEAFF

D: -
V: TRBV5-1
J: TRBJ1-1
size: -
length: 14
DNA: TGCGCCAGCAGACTAGACTCAGGAGGCACGAAAGCTTTCTTT
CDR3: CASRLDSGGTKAFF

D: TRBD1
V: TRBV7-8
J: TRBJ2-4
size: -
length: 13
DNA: TGTGCCAGCAGCCTCGACAGGGGTGACATTCAGTACTTC
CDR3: CASSLDRGDIQYF

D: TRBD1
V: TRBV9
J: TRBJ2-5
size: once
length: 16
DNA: TGTGCCAGCAGCCAACAGGGACAGTTCGGCCAAGAGACCCAGTACTTC
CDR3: CASSQQGQFGQETQYF

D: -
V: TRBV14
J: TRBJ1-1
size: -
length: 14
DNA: TGTGCCAGCAGCTTCAAAGGGGTGGACACTGAAGCTTTCTTT
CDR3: CASSFKGVDTEAFF

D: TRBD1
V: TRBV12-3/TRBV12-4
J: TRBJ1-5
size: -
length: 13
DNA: TGTGCCAGCAGGTATCAGGGGGCTGAGCCCCAGCATTTT
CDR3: CASRYQGAEPQHF

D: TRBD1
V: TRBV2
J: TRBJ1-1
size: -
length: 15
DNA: TGTGCCAGCAGTGAAGCTCCGGGACAGATTGCTGAAGCTTTCTTT
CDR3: CASSEAPGQIAEAFF

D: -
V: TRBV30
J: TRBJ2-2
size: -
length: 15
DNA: TGTGCCTGGAGTGTAGATGAGCTGAACACCGGGGAGCTGTTTTTT
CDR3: CAWSVDELNTGELFF

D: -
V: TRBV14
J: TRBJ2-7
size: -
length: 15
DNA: TGTGCCAGCAGCCAAGTATGGGGAGCTCTCCACGAGCAGTACTTC
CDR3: CASSQVWGALHEQYF

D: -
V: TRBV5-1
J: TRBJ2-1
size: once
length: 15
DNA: TGCGCCAGCAGCTTGGGACAGGTCTCCTACAATGAGCAGTTCTTC
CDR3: CASSLGQVSYNEQFF

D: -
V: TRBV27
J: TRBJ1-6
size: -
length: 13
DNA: TGTGCCAGCAGTCGAGGGAGGGATTCACCCCTCCACTTT
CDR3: CASSRGRDSPLHF

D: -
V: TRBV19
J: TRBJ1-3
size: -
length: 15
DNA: TGTGCCAGTAGTACCGTCAGGGGCTCTGGAAACACCATATATTTT
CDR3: CASSTVRGSGNTIYF

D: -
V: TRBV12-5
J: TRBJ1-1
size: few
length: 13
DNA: TGTGCTAGTGGTTTAGGACATGGCGGTGAAGCTTTCTTT
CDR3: CASGLGHGGEAFF

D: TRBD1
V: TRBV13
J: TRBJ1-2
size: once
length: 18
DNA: TGTGCCAGCAGCTTCAAATATCTGCGGGACAGGGGAGTAAGGGGCTACACCTTC
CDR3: CASSFKYLRDRGVRGYTF

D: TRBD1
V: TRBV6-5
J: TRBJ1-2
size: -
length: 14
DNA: TGTGCCAGCAAATCCGGGACAGGGAACTATGGCTACACCTTC
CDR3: CASKSGTGNYGYTF

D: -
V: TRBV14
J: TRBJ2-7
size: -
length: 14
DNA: TGTGCCAGCAGCCAAGATCTACCCCCGTACGAGCAGTACTTC
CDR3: CASSQDLPPYEQYF

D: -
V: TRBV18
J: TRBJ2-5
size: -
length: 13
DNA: TGTGCCAGCTCACCACTGTCGGGGGAGACCCAGTACTTC
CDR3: CASSPLSGETQYF

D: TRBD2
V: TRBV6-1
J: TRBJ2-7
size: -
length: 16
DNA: TGTGCCAGCAGTGCCCGACTAGCGGGAGGAGCCTACGAGCAGTACTTC
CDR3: CASSARLAGGAYEQYF

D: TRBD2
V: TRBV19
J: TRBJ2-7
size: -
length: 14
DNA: TGTGCCAGTAAAGGGACTAGCGGGGTCTACGAGCAGTACTTC
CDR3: CASKGTSGVYEQYF

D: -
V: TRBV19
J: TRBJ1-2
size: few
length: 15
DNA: TGTGCCAGTACTCATACAGGAATTACTAACTATGGCTACACCTTC
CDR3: CASTHTGITNYGYTF

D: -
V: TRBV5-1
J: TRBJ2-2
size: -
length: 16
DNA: TGCGCCAGCAGCCCATCCTCGCGGGGGAACACCGGGGAGCTGTTTTTT
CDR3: CASSPSSRGNTGELFF

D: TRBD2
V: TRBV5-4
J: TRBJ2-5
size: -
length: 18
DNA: TGTGCCAGCAGTCTGGTGGTACTAGCGGGAGGATCCCAAGAGACCCAGTACTTC
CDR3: CASSLVVLAGGSQETQYF

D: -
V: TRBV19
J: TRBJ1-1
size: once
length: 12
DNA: TGTGCCAGTCGATATAGAGGCACTGAAGCTTTCTTT
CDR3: CASRYRGTEAFF

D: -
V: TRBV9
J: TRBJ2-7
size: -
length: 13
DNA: TGTGCCAGCAGCAGGGGTGAAGCCTACGAGCAGTACTTC
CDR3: CASSRGEAYEQYF

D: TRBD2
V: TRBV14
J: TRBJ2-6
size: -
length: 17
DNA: TGTGCCAGCAGGGGAGGACTAGCGGGATCTGGGGCCAACGTCCTGACTTTC
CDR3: CASRGGLAGSGANVLTF

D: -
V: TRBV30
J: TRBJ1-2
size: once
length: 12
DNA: TGTGCCTGGGGGGTCCGTTCAGGAGGCTACACCTTC
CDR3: CAWGVRSGGYTF

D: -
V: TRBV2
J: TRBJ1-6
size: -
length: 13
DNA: TGTGCCTCCTTGTCCAGGGGAAATTCACCCCTCCACTTT
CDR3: CASLSRGNSPLHF

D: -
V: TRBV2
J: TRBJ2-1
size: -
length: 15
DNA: TGTGCCAGCAGTGAGGAGGGGCTCTCCTACAATGAGCAGTTCTTC
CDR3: CASSEEGLSYNEQFF

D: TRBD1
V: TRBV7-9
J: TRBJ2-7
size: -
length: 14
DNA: TGTGCCAGCAGCCTCGGACAGGGGGCTTACGAGCAGTACTTC
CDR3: CASSLGQGAYEQYF

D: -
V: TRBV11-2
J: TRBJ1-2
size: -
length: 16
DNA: TGTGCCAGCAGCTTATACAGCCAGACCTCTAACTATGGCTACACCTTC
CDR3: CASSLYSQTSNYGYTF

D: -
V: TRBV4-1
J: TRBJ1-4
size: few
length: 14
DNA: TGCGCCACCGGTCGTTCCCCAGGTGATGAAAAACTGTTTTTT
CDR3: CATGRSPGDEKLFF

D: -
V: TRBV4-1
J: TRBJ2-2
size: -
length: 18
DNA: TGCGCCAGCAGCCCTCGGTTCCGGGGGGCGGAGAGGACCGGGGAGCTGTTTTTT
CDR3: CASSPRFRGAERTGELFF

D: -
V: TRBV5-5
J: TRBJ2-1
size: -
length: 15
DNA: TGTGCCAGCAGCTTCCTTAGGGACACTTACAATGAGCAGTTCTTC
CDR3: CASSFLRDTYNEQFF

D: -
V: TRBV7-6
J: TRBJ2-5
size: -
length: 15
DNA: TGTGCCAGCAGCTTAGGGGGCGGGGAGAGGGAGACCCAGTACTTC
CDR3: CASSLGGGERETQYF

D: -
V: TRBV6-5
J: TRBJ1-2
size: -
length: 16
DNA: TGTGCCAGCAGTTACTTAGGGGCCACCCAATTCTATGGCTACACCTTC
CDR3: CASSYLGATQFYGYTF

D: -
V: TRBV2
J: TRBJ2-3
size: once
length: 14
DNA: TGTGCCAGCGGGCAGGCGGGGGCCTTTGATACGCAGTATTTT
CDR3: CASGQAGAFDTQYF

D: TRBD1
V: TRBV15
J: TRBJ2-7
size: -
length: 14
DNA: TGTGCCACCAGCACCCTCCAGGGGGCGAGGGAGCAGTACTTC
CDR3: CATSTLQGAREQYF

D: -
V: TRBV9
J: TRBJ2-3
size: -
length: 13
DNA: TGTGCCAGCAGCGTAGGGGCAGTCTCCACGCAGTATTTT
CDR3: CASSVGAVSTQYF

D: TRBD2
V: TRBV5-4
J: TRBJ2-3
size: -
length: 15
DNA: TGTGCCAGCAGCTCAGCCGGGACTAGTGCTGGTACGCAGTATTTT
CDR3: CASSSAGTSAGTQYF

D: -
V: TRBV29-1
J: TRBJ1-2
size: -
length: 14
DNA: TGCAGCGTTGAGGGGCAGGGATCAGGCTATGGCTACACCTTC
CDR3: CSVEGQGSGYGYTF

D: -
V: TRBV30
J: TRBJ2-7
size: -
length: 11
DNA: TGTGCCTGGAGTACGGGGTACGAGCAGTACTTC
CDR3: CAWSTGYEQYF

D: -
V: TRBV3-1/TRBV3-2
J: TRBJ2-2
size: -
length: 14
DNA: TGTGCCAGCAGCCACCTTCCGGACACCGGGGAGCTGTTTTTT
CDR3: CASSHLPDTGELFF

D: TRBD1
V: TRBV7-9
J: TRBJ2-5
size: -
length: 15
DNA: TGTGCCAGCAGCCAGGACAGGGGGAGACAAGAGACCCAGTACTTC
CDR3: CASSQDRGRQETQYF

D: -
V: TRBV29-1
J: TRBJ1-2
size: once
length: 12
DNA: TGCAGCGTTGGAGGAGGGAACTATGGCTACACCTTC
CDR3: CSVGGGNYGYTF

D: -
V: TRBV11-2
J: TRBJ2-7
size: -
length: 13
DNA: TGTGCCAGCAGCTTAGGAGGGCCAAACGAGCAGTACTTC
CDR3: CASSLGGPNEQYF

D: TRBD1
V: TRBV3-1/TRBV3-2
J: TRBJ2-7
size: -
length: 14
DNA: TGTGCCAGCAGCCGCCCGGGACAGACATACGAGCAGTACTTC
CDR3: CASSRPGQTYEQYF

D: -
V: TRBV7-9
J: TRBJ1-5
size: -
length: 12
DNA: TGTGCCAGCAGCCCTGAAAGGGGGCCCCAGCATTTT
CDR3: CASSPERGPQHF

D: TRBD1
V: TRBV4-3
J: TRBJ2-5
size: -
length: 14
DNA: TGCGCCAGCAGCCGGGACAGGGGGAGAAAGACCCAGTACTTC
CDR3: CASSRDRGRKTQYF

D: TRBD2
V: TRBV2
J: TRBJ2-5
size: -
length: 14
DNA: TGTGCCAGCAGCCCGACTAGCGGGAGAGAGACCCAGTACTTC
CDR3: CASSPTSGRETQYF

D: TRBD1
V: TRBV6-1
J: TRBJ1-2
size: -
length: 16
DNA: TGTGCCAGCAGTGAAGCGGAGAGGGGGCATAACTATGGCTACACCTTC
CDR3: CASSEAERGHNYGYTF

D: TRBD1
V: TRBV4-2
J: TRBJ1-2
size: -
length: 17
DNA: TGTGCCAGCAGCCAAGATGAGGACAGGGTGATTAGCTATGGCTACACCTTC
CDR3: CASSQDEDRVISYGYTF

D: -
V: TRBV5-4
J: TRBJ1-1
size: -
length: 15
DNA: TGTGCCAGCAGCCCTACGGGGGGCATTATTACTGAAGCTTTCTTT
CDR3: CASSPTGGIITEAFF